These 15 T cell receptor beta chains were all obtained from the same sample, sequenced in a study of T cell repertoires in cytomegalovirus infection. TCRdb re-analysed the reads in MiXCR, keeping a single row per CDR3 protein. The data contain some 250,000 distinct CDR3 sequences, 9.1% of them singletons. The sample was PBMCs. The source of these receptors is a human donor in good health (CMV status not recorded). Some clones in this sample may be carry-over from other donors' samples.

There are many counts of this clonotype. This chain connects TRBV7-2 to TRBJ1-5, with a weak D call TRBD1 (5 bases). The germline V gene encodes CDR1 SGHTA and CDR2 FQGNSA. V shed 0 bases and J shed 6 bases, with 12 bases lying between them. The CDR3 extends over 15 amino acids. CDR3 sequence: CASSLAPGQGQPQHF. The CDR3 coding sequence is TGTGCCAGCAGCTTAGCACCAGGGCAGGGTCAGCCCCAGCATTTT.

This clonotype has ten or more counts. The V gene is TRBV11-2, the J gene TRBJ2-7; D is possibly TRBD1 or TRBD2 (5 bases each). Deletions cut 2 bases from V and 6 bases from J, with 17 bases between. CDR1 is SGHAT, CDR2 FQNNGV, per germline. The CDR3 totals 15 residues. The CDR3 reads CASSLRRDDRGEQYF. Written as DNA, the CDR3 is TGTGCCAGCAGCTTACGTAGGGACGACCGGGGCGAGCAGTACTTC. The variable domain in full, with the rest retrieved from reference TRBV11-2 and TRBJ2-7, is EAGVAQSPRYKIIEKRQSVAFWCNPISGHATLYWYQQILGQGPKLLIQFQNNGVVDDSQLPKDRFSAERLKGVDSTLKIQPAKLEDSAVYLCASSLRRDDRGEQYFGPGTRLTVT.

This clonotype was seen ten or more times. The chain is built from TRBV12-3 or TRBV12-4 and TRBJ1-4, with 9 bases aligning to TRBD1. V gave up 3 bases and J gave up 8 bases; unmatched junction bases: 4. There are 14 residues in the CDR3. CDR3 sequence (DNA): TGTGCCAGCAGTTTCCAGACAGGGGGGGAAAAACTGTTTTTT. It encodes CASSFQTGGEKLFF.

There are many counts of this clonotype. This chain links TRBV12-3 or TRBV12-4 with TRBJ2-5; perhaps TRBD1 as D (7 bases). The CDR3 has 15 residues. The V end was cut by 8 bases, the J end by 5 bases, with 21 bases between. The CDR3 coding sequence is TGTGCCAGCCGCCCTAGGGGGCAGGGGGGTGAGACCCAGTACTTC. It specifies CASRPRGQGGETQYF.

In this sample, this clonotype turned up a few times. The chain combines TRBV7-2 with TRBJ2-7; TRBD1 is a possible D gene (5 bases). CDR1 and CDR2 from the germline V gene are SGHTA and FQGNSA. V dropped 11 bases and J dropped 4 bases, with 15 bases sitting between them. The CDR3 extends over 12 amino acids. CDR3 DNA: TGTGCCCTCCCAGGGATTAAGTACGAGCAGTACTTC. As protein: CALPGIKYEQYF.

This clonotype has only a few counts. This rearrangement joins TRBV12-3 or TRBV12-4 to TRBJ2-3; 7 bases map to TRBD2. This CDR3 has 15 residues. V lost 3 bases and J lost 4; bases outside the gene matches: 7. The CDR3 loop is CASSFGRERSDTQYF. The CDR3 nucleotides read TGTGCCAGCAGTTTCGGGCGGGAGAGGTCAGATACGCAGTATTTT.

Ten or more counts support this clonotype. The chain combines TRBV7-2 with TRBJ2-2, with D perhaps TRBD2 (6 bases). The CDR3 is made up of 15 amino acids. The germline V gene encodes CDR1 SGHTA and CDR2 FQGNSA. Trimming shortened V by 5 bases and J by 2 bases, and 12 bases separated the two germline ends. The CDR3 loop is CASSPPGLNTGELFF. CDR3 coding DNA: TGTGCCAGCAGCCCGCCGGGACTTAACACCGGGGAGCTGTTTTTT. The complete variable domain, with remaining parts taken from reference TRBV7-2 and TRBJ2-2, reads GAGVSQSPSNKVTEKGKDVELRCDPISGHTALYWYRQSLGQGLEFLIYFQGNSAPDKSGLPSDRFSAERTGGSVSTLTIQRTQQEDSAVYLCASSPPGLNTGELFFGEGSRLTVL.

The CDR3 nucleotides are TGCAGTGCGCCAGACCAGTTACAGGAGACCCAGTACTTC. Protein sequence: CSAPDQLQETQYF. The chain has TRBV20-1 and TRBJ2-5; D is uncertain. This CDR3 spans 13 amino acids. V shed 6 bases and J shed 5 bases, with 16 bases lying between them. From germline, CDR1 is DFQATT and CDR2 SNEGSKA (reference sequence).

This clonotype was seen ten or more times. The V and J genes are TRBV5-6 and TRBJ2-2; D might be TRBD1 (6 bases). The V and J ends lost 7 bases and 0 bases respectively, with 13 bases between them. CDR3 length equals 15 residues. Germline CDR1 and CDR2: SGHDT and YYEEEE. DNA for the CDR3: TGTGCCAGCGTCAGGGGCAGTGCGAACACCGGGGAGCTGTTTTTT. Its translation: CASVRGSANTGELFF.

This clonotype was seen repeatedly, ten times or more. V and J are TRBV4-2 and TRBJ2-2, with TRBD2 matching over 11 bases. The trim removed 6 bases at V and 2 bases at J, leaving 14 bases unmatched. Germline values: CDR1 LGHNA, CDR2 YNFKEQ. CDR3 length: 19 residues. CDR3 coding DNA: TGTGCCAGCAGAGCTCACCCTGATGGGACTAGCGGCAACACCGGGGAGCTGTTTTTT. Protein sequence: CASRAHPDGTSGNTGELFF.

This clonotype was counted only a few times. The rearrangement uses TRBV27 and TRBJ2-3; TRBD2 matches 8 bases. The CDR3 totals 16 residues. V dropped 0 bases and J dropped 4; count of bases not matched to a gene: 6. Germline CDR1 MNHEY, CDR2 SMNVEV (reference sequence). The CDR3 DNA reads as TGTGCCAGCAGTTTATCTTCAGCGGGAGCCTCAGATACGCAGTATTTT. It encodes CASSLSSAGASDTQYF.

This clonotype was counted many times. V and J are TRBV5-4 and TRBJ2-3; 14 nucleotides line up with TRBD2. Trimming removed 4 bases from V and 4 bases from J; junction bases left unmatched: 8. CDR3 length: 17 amino acids. From germline, CDR1 is SGHNT and CDR2 YYREEE (reference sequence). The chain's CDR3 is CASSRAMGLAGADTQYF. In DNA form, the CDR3 reads TGTGCCAGCAGCCGAGCGATGGGACTAGCGGGGGCAGATACGCAGTATTTT.

This clonotype was recorded many times. This chain connects TRBV7-8 to TRBJ2-1; 11 bases agree with TRBD2. Trimming cost V 3 bases and J 6 bases; bases outside gene matches: 7. This CDR3 has 16 amino acids. Germline V gene sequence: CDR1 SGHVS, CDR2 FQNEAQ. This CDR3 is CASSFIAGGPGNEQFF. The CDR3 bases are TGTGCCAGCAGCTTCATAGCGGGGGGGCCCGGCAATGAGCAGTTCTTC.

In this sample, this clonotype turned up a few times. V gene TRBV15 combines with J gene TRBJ2-5; D uncertain. Between the trimmed V and J ends, which lost 2 bases and 1 base, there was a span of 2 bases. The CDR3 covers 12 residues. CDR1 is LNHNV and CDR2 is YYDKDF in the germline V gene (reference sequence). The CDR3 DNA sequence: TGTGCCACCAGCAGAATCCAAGAGACCCAGTACTTC. Protein product: CATSRIQETQYF. The full variable domain, with the rest looked up from reference TRBV15 and TRBJ2-5, is DAMVIQNPRYQVTQFGKPVTLSCSQTLNHNVMYWYQQKSSQAPKLLFHYYDKDFNNEADTPDNFQSRRPNTSFCFLDIRSPGLGDTAMYLCATSRIQETQYFGPGTRLLVL.

The chain is built from TRBV19 and TRBJ2-3; 8 bases agree with TRBD1. CDR1 LNHDA and CDR2 SQIVND come from the germline V gene (reference sequence). The CDR3 runs 16 residues. Trimming took 1 base from V and 1 from J; bases not matched to a gene: 4. CDR3 in DNA: TGTGCCAGTAGTATAGTTACAGGGGGTGGCACAGATACGCAGTATTTT. Protein: CASSIVTGGGTDTQYF.